These 23 T cell receptor beta chains share one sample of origin, sequenced in a study of blood T cell repertoires in COVID-19. Assay: immunoSEQ multiplex PCR; the TCRdb copy retains only in-frame clones and omits some. The table has some 69,000 clones, roughly 89% seen once. The sample comprised peripheral blood. These receptors all stem from a woman between 45 and 60 years old with active COVID-19.

This chain links TRBV10-1 with TRBJ1-1, with D perhaps TRBD1 (6 bases). The CDR3 covers 16 residues. Trimming took off 3 bases at V and 0 bases at J, with 14 bases between the two ends. Germline CDR1 reads WNHNN; CDR2 reads SYGVQD (reference sequence). The CDR3 is CASSDSRGKLNTEAFF. The DNA for the CDR3 is TGCGCCAGCAGTGATAGCAGGGGTAAGCTGAACACTGAAGCTTTCTTT.

This chain links TRBV9 with TRBJ2-5; TRBD2 aligns across 11 bases. In germline, CDR1 is SGDLS, CDR2 YYNGEE. J lost 2 bases, V lost 0 bases, and 6 bases had no gene match. The CDR3 contains 17 residues. CDR3 DNA sequence: TGTGCCAGCAGCGTAGCCGGGATAGCGGGAGGGCAAGAGACCCAGTACTTC. Protein: CASSVAGIAGGQETQYF.

The chain carries TRBV9 and TRBJ2-7; TRBD1 aligns across 9 bases. J gave up 10 bases and V 6 bases, and 14 bases lay outside the gene matches. CDR1 is SGDLS, CDR2 YYNGEE, per germline. This CDR3 spans 14 amino acids. The CDR3 region is CASTPGTGSFAQYF. CDR3 coding DNA: TGTGCCAGCACTCCCGGGACAGGGAGTTTCGCACAGTACTTC.

This chain links TRBV6-5 with TRBJ1-1; the match to TRBD1 covers 8 bases. This CDR3 is 15 amino acids long. V shed 4 bases, J shed 1 base, and the junction held 5 bases outside the gene matches. The germline V gene has CDR1 MNHEY and CDR2 SVGAGI. DNA for the CDR3: TGTGCCAGCAGTTTCTCCCAGGGGGCGAACACTGAAGCTTTCTTT. The encoded protein is CASSFSQGANTEAFF.

V is TRBV29-1 and J is TRBJ1-4, with TRBD1 matching 10 bases. With 6 bases clipped from V and 8 bases from J, the junction kept 6 bases outside the gene matches. The CDR3 has 13 amino acids. The germline V gene has CDR1 SQVTM and CDR2 ANQGSEA. This CDR3 is CSVAGTGVEKLFF. CDR3 nucleotides: TGCAGCGTCGCCGGGACAGGGGTGGAAAAACTGTTTTTT.

The chain joins TRBV28 to TRBJ1-5; 7 bases align to TRBD1. There are 16 residues in the CDR3. Germline V lookup: CDR1 MDHEN, CDR2 SYDVKM. With V trimmed by 7 bases and J by 3 bases, 12 bases remained unmatched. CDR3 in amino acids: CASTNDRATLNQPQHF. Here the CDR3 DNA reads TGTGCCAGCACCAACGACAGGGCCACCCTCAATCAGCCCCAGCATTTT. Full variable domain (missing parts from reference TRBV28 and TRBJ1-5): DVKVTQSSRYLVKRTGEKVFLECVQDMDHENMFWYRQDPGLGLRLIYFSYDVKMKEKGDIPEGYSVSREKKERFSLILESASTNQTSMYLCASTNDRATLNQPQHFGDGTRLSIL.

V usage is TRBV3-1 (or the pseudogene TRBV3-2) and J usage is TRBJ2-1, with D possibly TRBD2 on 5 matching bases. Germline CDR1 is LGHDT and CDR2 is YNNKEL (reference sequence). There are 16 residues in the CDR3. Trimming took off 0 bases at V and 7 bases at J, with 16 bases between the two ends. The chain's CDR3 is CASSQDRWERTNEQFF. The CDR3 nucleotides read TGTGCCAGCAGCCAAGATAGGTGGGAGCGGACGAATGAGCAGTTCTTC.

The chain links TRBV19 to TRBJ2-3; the match to TRBD2 covers 8 bases. From germline, CDR1 is LNHDA and CDR2 SQIVND (reference sequence). The CDR3 loop spans 15 amino acids. V was clipped by 6 bases and J by 0 bases; unmatched bases: 5. The DNA for the CDR3 is TGTGCCAGTAGGAAGACTAGCGCTAGCACAGATACGCAGTATTTT. Protein sequence: CASRKTSASTDTQYF.

The CDR3 spells CASSTSGTITDTQYF. Here the CDR3 DNA reads TGTGCCAGCAGCACTAGCGGGACTATTACAGATACGCAGTATTTT. The gene calls are TRBV7-9 and TRBJ2-3; 10 nucleotides line up with TRBD2. The CDR3 length is 15 residues. V was clipped by 5 bases and J by 3 bases; unmatched bases: 5. Germline CDR1 reads SEHNR; CDR2 reads FQNEAQ (reference sequence).

This clone was detected only once. The genes are TRBV30 and TRBJ1-1, with 9 bases aligning to TRBD1. The ends lost 0 bases at V and 6 bases at J; junction bases unmatched: 2. The germline gives CDR1 GTSNPN, CDR2 SVGIG (reference sequence). CDR3 size: 13 residues. The CDR3 region is CAWSVDRGAEAFF. The CDR3 DNA sequence: TGTGCCTGGAGTGTGGACAGGGGAGCTGAAGCTTTCTTT.

This CDR3 is CASITGRTDTQYF. In DNA form, the CDR3 reads TGTGCCAGCATCACAGGGAGAACAGATACGCAGTATTTT. V gene TRBV21-1 combines with J gene TRBJ2-3; the table assigns TRBD1, which was not confirmed against the DNA. TRBV21-1 is recorded as a pseudogene. The CDR3 contains 13 residues.

This clone was observed once. The chain couples TRBV7-2 to TRBJ2-3, with 8 bases aligning to TRBD1. V lost 5 bases, J lost 6 bases, and 13 bases stayed unmatched. Per germline, CDR1 SGHTA and CDR2 FQGNSA. There are 16 residues in the CDR3. The CDR3 protein is CASSVTGAAARDTQYF. The CDR3 region has the DNA TGTGCCAGCAGCGTGACAGGGGCAGCGGCCCGCGATACGCAGTATTTT.

The chain recombines TRBV15 with TRBJ2-7; maybe TRBD2 (6 bases). Germline CDR1 is LNHNV and CDR2 is YYDKDF (reference sequence). The CDR3 runs 17 residues. V shed 1 base and J shed 1 base, with 17 bases lying between them. The CDR3 protein is CATSRGEEGLYSYEQYF. For the CDR3, the DNA is TGTGCCACCAGCAGAGGGGAGGAAGGGCTTTATTCCTACGAGCAGTACTTC.

The gene calls are TRBV7-9 and TRBJ2-1, with TRBD2 matching 10 bases. The CDR3 extends over 14 amino acids. The V gene's germline CDR1 is SEHNR and CDR2 FQNEAQ (reference sequence). V gave up 5 bases and J gave up 10 bases; unmatched junction bases: 8. CDR3 residues: CASSGGTSDGEQFF. As DNA, the CDR3 is TGTGCCAGCAGCGGCGGGACTAGCGACGGGGAGCAGTTCTTC. The full variable domain, in which reference TRBV7-9 and TRBJ2-1 provide the parts outside the CDR3, is DTGVSQNPRHKITKRGQNVTFRCDPISEHNRLYWYRQTLGQGPEFLTYFQNEAQLEKSRLLSDRFSAERPKGSFSTLEIQRTEQGDSAMYLCASSGGTSDGEQFFGPGTRLTVL.

V gene TRBV7-3 combines with J gene TRBJ2-2; D uncertain. V was trimmed by 5 bases and J by 7 bases, leaving 8 bases between them. The CDR3 consists of 12 residues. Germline V lookup: CDR1 SGHTA, CDR2 FQGTGA. For the CDR3, the DNA is TGTGCCAGCAGCCCCCCCGGCGGGGAGCTGTTTTTT. This sequence encodes CASSPPGGELFF. Together with reference TRBV7-3 and TRBJ2-2, the CDR3 gives the full variable domain: GAGVSQTPSNKVTEKGKYVELRCDPISGHTALYWYRQSLGQGPEFLIYFQGTGAADDSGLPNDRFFAVRPEGSVSTLKIQRTERGDSAVYLCASSPPGGELFFGEGSRLTVL.

The chain has TRBV6-5 and TRBJ2-5; 7 nucleotides agree with TRBD2. Germline trimming cut 4 bases from V and 4 bases from J; bases unmatched to any gene: 12. The V gene's germline CDR1 is MNHEY and CDR2 SVGAGI. The CDR3 loop spans 16 amino acids. Here the CDR3 reads CASSWAPAGDGETQYF. In DNA, the CDR3 is TGTGCCAGCAGTTGGGCACCGGCGGGAGATGGAGAGACCCAGTACTTC.

V usage is TRBV29-1 and J usage is TRBJ2-5, with D possibly matching TRBD1 (5 bases). The CDR3 sequence is 14 residues long. The V gene's germline CDR1 is SQVTM and CDR2 ANQGSEA. Trimming removed 2 bases at V and 5 bases at J, with 15 bases between. CDR3 bases: TGCAGCGTTGAAATTATTCAGGGTCGCGAGACCCAGTACTTC. It specifies CSVEIIQGRETQYF.

The chain joins TRBV19 to TRBJ2-7; D unresolved. The CDR3 covers 14 residues. Germline loops: CDR1 LNHDA, CDR2 SQIVND (reference sequence). V dropped 3 bases and J dropped 6 bases, with 15 bases sitting between them. The CDR3 sequence is CASSIALNGVEQYF. The CDR3 DNA follows: TGTGCCAGTAGTATCGCGCTAAACGGAGTCGAGCAGTACTTC.

The chain joins TRBV10-1 to TRBJ2-1; the D gene is possibly TRBD1 (5 bases). Trimming removed 3 bases from V and 4 bases from J, with 16 bases in between. The CDR3 loop spans 16 amino acids. Germline CDR1 and CDR2: WNHNN and SYGVQD (reference sequence). The CDR3 DNA sequence: TGCGCCAGCAGTGAATCAGTACAGGTTCGTTACAATGAGCAGTTCTTC. This gives the protein CASSESVQVRYNEQFF.

The J gene is TRBJ2-1, the V gene TRBV9; weak D call: TRBD1 (6 bases). Trimming stripped 1 base from V and 3 bases from J, with 14 bases between. This CDR3 is 16 amino acids long. The germline CDR1 and CDR2 sequences are SGDLS and YYNGEE. This CDR3 is CASSVTGTPHYNEQFF. In DNA, the CDR3 is TGTGCCAGCAGCGTAACAGGGACCCCTCACTACAATGAGCAGTTCTTC.

This rearrangement joins TRBV19 to TRBJ2-7, with D tentatively TRBD2 (5 bases). Germline CDR1 reads LNHDA; CDR2 reads SQIVND (reference sequence). V was shortened by 3 bases and J by 0 bases, with 12 bases between the two germline ends. The CDR3 extends over 15 amino acids. CDR3 bases: TGTGCCAGTAGTATCTTTAGTGGGAGCTCCTACGAGCAGTACTTC. Translation gives CASSIFSGSSYEQYF.

CDR3 nucleotides: TGTGCCAGCACCCTGAGCTCTGGAAACACCATATATTTT. Translating it yields CASTLSSGNTIYF. The chain carries TRBV12-3 or TRBV12-4 and TRBJ1-3; D is uncertain. Trimming shortened V by 7 bases and J by 0 bases, and 7 bases separated the two germline ends. CDR3 length equals 13 residues.

This clone came up once. The rearrangement joins TRBV6-5 to TRBJ2-7; the match to TRBD1 covers 9 bases. The CDR3 loop spans 13 amino acids. Germline assignment: CDR1 MNHEY and CDR2 SVGAGI. V gave up 7 bases and J gave up 4 bases; unmatched junction bases: 5. The DNA for the CDR3 is TGTGCCAGCACCTTAGGACAGGGGTACGAGCAGTACTTC. Amino acids: CASTLGQGYEQYF.